The 3 T cell receptor beta chains presented below share a single source sample, sequenced in a study of a mutant IDH1 vaccine in newly diagnosed glioma. Time point in this sample: baseline, week 1 (first vaccination visit). The treatment here: pre-vaccination baseline after standard-of-care therapy. The table came from immunoSEQ multiplex PCR; TCRdb's copy has only in-frame clones and leaves some out. The repertoire includes around 63,000 clones, 75% to 95% of them detected once, and roughly 2.7% sits in the top ten. The sequencing here drew on PBMCs, taken from a glioma patient treated with radiotherapy, temozolomide or both. Receptors originate from a man in his fifties with glioma.

This clone has a single count. V gene TRBV18 combines with J gene TRBJ2-1; TRBD2 agrees at 15 bases. This CDR3 comprises 16 residues. CDR1 and CDR2 (germline): KGHSH, LQKENI. V shed 3 bases, J shed 12 bases, and the junction held 9 bases outside the gene matches. CDR3 sequence: CASSPQPGLAGGGQFF. CDR3 nucleotide sequence: TGTGCCAGCTCACCTCAGCCGGGACTAGCGGGAGGAGGGCAGTTCTTC.

The gene calls are TRBV28 and TRBJ1-1; no reliable D call. CDR1 MDHEN and CDR2 SYDVKM come from the germline V gene. The CDR3 loop spans 13 amino acids. Between the trimmed V and J ends, which lost 6 bases and 5 bases, there was a span of 13 bases. The DNA for the CDR3 is TGTGCCAGCAGCCTGGATGGAAGGACTGAAGCTTTCTTT. Translating it yields CASSLDGRTEAFF.

V gene TRBV5-1 combines with J gene TRBJ2-3, with D perhaps TRBD2 (6 bases). The CDR3 contains 17 residues. Trimming took off 4 bases at V and 1 base at J, with 19 bases between the two ends. The germline gives CDR1 SGHRS, CDR2 YFSETQ. Here the CDR3 DNA reads TGCGCCAGCAGCGGACTACTGGGGCGGTCGGGCACAGATACGCAGTATTTT. It encodes CASSGLLGRSGTDTQYF. Using reference TRBV5-1 and TRBJ2-3 for the parts outside the CDR3, the full variable domain is KAGVTQTPRYLIKTRGQQVTLSCSPISGHRSVSWYQQTPGQGLQFLFEYFSETQRNKGNFPGRFSGRQFSNSRSEMNVSTLELGDSALYLCASSGLLGRSGTDTQYFGPGTRLTVL.